Listed below are T cell receptor beta chains from one sample, sequenced in a study of beta chain features in type 1 diabetes. Sequencing was performed with immunoSEQ multiplex PCR; in TCRdb, only in-frame clones are kept and a portion is missing. The sample has approximately 150,000 clones, around 10% seen once; the top ten hold 0.6% to 0.9%. The sample was central memory CD4+ T cells from blood. The receptor source for this set is a young man with type 1 diabetes. CDR3s include the opening cysteine and the closing phenylalanine or tryptophan. D genes are given only for firm matches. Clone size is stated in some rows and not others, as once, few, many or a class when expanded.

TRBV6-6	TRBJ2-2	-	-	CASTPDSRVDTGELFF	TGTGCCAGCACTCCCGACAGTCGGGTAGACACCGGGGAGCTGTTTTTT
TRBV7-2	TRBJ2-3	-	-	CASSPGVDTQYF	TGTGCCAGCAGCCCAGGGGTCGATACGCAGTATTTT
TRBV5-4	TRBJ1-1	TRBD1	-	CASSSPGTGNTEAFF	TGTGCCAGCAGCTCCCCCGGGACAGGGAACACTGAAGCTTTCTTT
TRBV5-1	TRBJ2-5	TRBD1	-	CASSLGTGQAAQYF	TGCGCCAGCAGCTTAGGGACGGGACAGGCGGCCCAGTACTTC
TRBV11-1	TRBJ2-7	TRBD2	-	CASSSGLEGSYEQYF	TGTGCCAGCAGCTCGGGACTAGAAGGGTCCTACGAGCAGTACTTC
TRBV2	TRBJ2-7	-	few	CASSVTRSAWEQYF	TGTGCCAGCAGTGTCACCAGGTCCGCGTGGGAGCAGTACTTC
TRBV7-3	TRBJ2-2	-	-	CASSVQGGAGELFF	TGTGCTAGCAGCGTCCAGGGGGGCGCCGGGGAGCTGTTTTTT
TRBV13	TRBJ2-1	TRBD2	-	CASRQTSGGYEQFF	TGTGCCAGCAGACAGACTAGCGGGGGCTATGAGCAGTTCTTC
TRBV27	TRBJ2-5	TRBD2	few	CASTARAGGLETQYF	TGTGCCAGCACCGCAAGGGCGGGGGGGCTGGAGACCCAGTACTTC
TRBV5-8	TRBJ2-5	-	once	CASSLGADATGETQYF	TGTGCCAGCAGCTTAGGGGCCGACGCTACGGGAGAGACCCAGTACTTC
TRBV5-1	TRBJ1-1	TRBD1	few	CASSLGQGITEAFF	TGCGCCAGCAGCCTAGGACAGGGTATCACTGAAGCTTTCTTT
TRBV5-6	TRBJ2-7	-	-	CASRWGPVGDEQYF	TGTGCCAGCAGATGGGGCCCGGTTGGGGACGAGCAGTACTTC
TRBV19	TRBJ2-1	TRBD2	few	CASTRGVPYNEQFF	TGTGCCAGTACTCGGGGGGTGCCCTACAATGAGCAGTTCTTC
TRBV23-1	TRBJ2-7	-	-	CASSQVNRARGSYEQYF	TGCGCCAGCAGTCAAGTAAACAGGGCAAGAGGATCCTACGAGCAGTACTTC
TRBV7-2	TRBJ2-5	-	-	CASSVSWGSGETQYF	TGTGCCAGCAGCGTATCCTGGGGAAGCGGGGAGACCCAGTACTTC
TRBV7-9	TRBJ2-6	-	few	CASSRGAQSGANVLTF	TGTGCCAGCAGCAGGGGTGCGCAGTCCGGGGCCAACGTCCTGACTTTC
TRBV11-2	TRBJ2-7	TRBD2	few	CASSLALAGSRLEQYF	TGTGCCAGCAGCTTAGCGCTAGCGGGGAGTCGTCTCGAGCAGTACTTC
TRBV19	TRBJ2-3	TRBD2	few	CASSATGLVDGRLPDTQYF	TGTGCCAGTAGTGCCACGGGACTAGTAGACGGTAGGCTTCCGGATACGCAGTATTTT
TRBV4-1	TRBJ1-1	-	few	CASSLGERFEAFF	TGCGCCAGCAGCCTTGGGGAGCGATTTGAAGCTTTCTTT
TRBV2	TRBJ2-5	-	-	CASRDRETQYF	TGTGCCAGCAGAGATCGGGAGACCCAGTACTTC
TRBV19	TRBJ2-5	-	few	CASSTAATGTLQETQYF	TGTGCCAGTAGTACCGCCGCTACCGGGACACTTCAAGAGACCCAGTACTTC
TRBV15	TRBJ2-5	TRBD1	few	CATRATGSLETQYF	TGTGCCACCAGAGCGACAGGGAGTCTAGAGACCCAGTACTTC
TRBV18	TRBJ2-7	-	few	CASSPRVEQYF	TGTGCCAGCTCACCCAGGGTCGAGCAGTACTTC
TRBV18	TRBJ2-7	TRBD1	-	CASSKRQGTYEQYF	TGTGCCAGCTCAAAACGACAGGGTACCTACGAGCAGTACTTC
TRBV18	TRBJ2-2	-	few	CASSPSGGLAGELFF	TGTGCCAGCTCACCAAGTGGCGGGCTCGCCGGGGAGCTGTTTTTT
TRBV9	TRBJ2-1	TRBD2	-	CASSLRGGTSYNEQFF	TGTGCCAGCAGCCTCCGCGGGGGTACCTCCTACAATGAGCAGTTCTTC
TRBV18	TRBJ2-6	TRBD1	few	CASSPTGGLDGANVLTF	TGTGCCAGCTCACCGACAGGGGGGCTGGATGGGGCCAACGTCCTGACTTTC
TRBV7-2	TRBJ2-7	-	-	CASSLSGYYEQYF	TGTGCCAGCAGCTTATCGGGTTACTACGAGCAGTACTTC
TRBV29-1	TRBJ1-1	-	few	CSVGGVGGGEAFF	TGCAGCGTTGGAGGAGTGGGGGGGGGTGAAGCTTTCTTT
TRBV4-1	TRBJ2-3	TRBD2	-	CASSRYSGGRTDTQYF	TGCGCCAGCAGCCGGTATAGCGGGGGGAGAACAGATACGCAGTATTTT
TRBV5-1	TRBJ2-5	TRBD1	-	CASSDYRGLQETQYF	TGCGCCAGCAGCGACTACAGGGGCCTACAAGAGACCCAGTACTTC
TRBV27	TRBJ1-6	-	few	CASSPYGIASYNSPLHF	TGTGCCAGCAGTCCCTATGGGATAGCGTCCTATAATTCACCCCTCCACTTT
TRBV6-6	TRBJ2-7	TRBD1	few	CASSQQGTGFNYEQYF	TGTGCCAGCAGCCAGCAAGGGACAGGGTTCAACTACGAGCAGTACTTC
TRBV29-1	TRBJ2-2	-	few	CSAKNTGELFF	TGCAGCGCCAAAAACACCGGGGAGCTGTTTTTT
TRBV6-6	TRBJ2-7	-	few	CASSSQGPEQYF	TGTGCCAGCAGTAGCCAGGGTCCCGAGCAGTACTTC
TRBV5-1	TRBJ2-5	-	few	CASSLDTGRETQYF	TGCGCCAGCAGCTTGGATACAGGGAGAGAGACCCAGTACTTC
TRBV7-2	TRBJ1-1	TRBD1	-	CASRNPGQVEAFF	TGTGCCAGCAGAAATCCGGGACAGGTTGAAGCTTTCTTT
TRBV5-6	TRBJ2-3	TRBD2	few	CASSSSGGSDTQYF	TGTGCCAGCAGCTCGTCGGGGGGATCAGATACGCAGTATTTT
TRBV4-3	TRBJ2-2	-	-	CASSQVQGNTGELFF	TGCGCCAGCAGCCAAGTCCAGGGGAACACCGGGGAGCTGTTTTTT
TRBV5-1	TRBJ2-1	-	many	CASSPEPGLGNEQFF	TGCGCCAGCAGCCCCGAGCCCGGTCTAGGCAATGAGCAGTTCTTC
TRBV5-1	TRBJ2-5	TRBD1	-	CASSLAGTGEETQYF	TGCGCCAGCAGCTTGGCCGGGACAGGGGAAGAGACCCAGTACTTC
TRBV5-1	TRBJ2-7	-	-	CASSPGTEGGEQYF	TGCGCCAGCAGCCCCGGGACGGAGGGAGGCGAGCAGTACTTC
TRBV5-1	TRBJ1-2	-	-	CASSLDTPNYGYTF	TGCGCCAGCAGCTTGGACACCCCTAACTATGGCTACACCTTC
TRBV5-4	TRBJ2-7	-	-	CASSLYEQYF	TGTGCCAGCAGCCTCTACGAGCAGTACTTC
TRBV18	TRBJ1-2	TRBD1	-	CASSLGTERYGYTF	TGTGCCAGCTCCCTCGGGACAGAACGTTATGGCTACACCTTC
TRBV7-3	TRBJ1-2	-	few	CASSLNGGDYGYTF	TGTGCCAGCAGCTTAAACGGGGGGGACTATGGCTACACCTTC
TRBV4-2	TRBJ2-3	TRBD2	-	CASSPSGEAGDTDTQYF	TGTGCCAGCAGCCCTTCCGGGGAAGCGGGGGACACAGATACGCAGTATTTT
TRBV5-1	TRBJ2-3	-	-	CASSLRLDTGPDTQYF	TGCGCCAGCAGCTTGCGGTTGGACACCGGCCCGGATACGCAGTATTTT
TRBV11-2	TRBJ1-4	-	-	CASSLDLRQGFGKLFF	TGTGCCAGCAGCTTAGATTTAAGGCAGGGGTTCGGAAAACTGTTTTTT
TRBV9	TRBJ1-2	-	-	CASSSQANYGYTF	TGTGCCAGCAGCTCCCAGGCAAACTATGGCTACACCTTC
TRBV19	TRBJ2-2	-	-	CASSSRQAGGELFF	TGTGCCAGTAGTTCAAGACAGGCTGGGGGGGAGCTGTTTTTT
TRBV27	TRBJ2-2	-	-	CASSSFNTGELFF	TGTGCCAGCAGTTCATTTAACACCGGGGAGCTGTTTTTT
TRBV7-2	TRBJ2-1	-	few	CASSQWGGARNEQFF	TGTGCCAGCAGCCAATGGGGGGGGGCGCGCAATGAGCAGTTCTTC
TRBV7-8	TRBJ1-5	-	-	CASSYRGNQPQHF	TGTGCCAGCAGCTACAGGGGCAATCAGCCCCAGCATTTT